The TCR beta chain described here comes from a study of T cell responses to AZD1222 COVID-19 vaccine. With respect to this clone: Its specificity is unknown.

Data came from immunoSEQ multiplex PCR; TCRdb stores just in-frame clones and leaves some out. The sample records roughly 80,000 clones, around 90% being singletons. General observations from the study: There were mostly white British donors and more females than males, and clonal diversity was possibly underestimated. Spike-specific TCRs gained breadth and depth after people received two AZD1222 doses. Only after the peak T cell response were repertoires sampled. The study identified only five to seven AZD1222 recipients as seropositive at baseline.

Germline assignment: CDR1 SGHDT and CDR2 YYEEEE. This CDR3 has 14 residues. The junction had 3 bases not matched to a gene; V was cut back by 5 bases and J by 6 bases. V usage is TRBV5-6 and J usage is TRBJ1-6, with TRBD1 matching over 9 bases. The receptor was derived from an adult who received the AZD1222 COVID-19 vaccine. The starting material was peripheral blood, obtained 28 days after the second AZD1222 dose. CDR3: CASRSTGGNSPLHF. CDR3 nucleotide sequence: TGTGCCAGCAGGTCGACAGGGGGTAATTCACCCCTCCACTTT. The full variable domain, completed using reference TRBV5-6 and TRBJ1-6, is DAGVTQSPTHLIKTRGQQVTLRCSPKSGHDTVSWYQQALGQGPQFIFQYYEEEERQRGNFPDRFSGHQFPNYSSELNVNALLLGDSALYLCASRSTGGNSPLHFGNGTRLTVT.